This T cell receptor beta chain was captured in a study of blood T cell repertoires in COVID-19. Study in general: Both acute and convalescent COVID-19 samples were obtained from the United States, Italy and Spain.

Sequencing was performed with immunoSEQ multiplex PCR; in TCRdb, only in-frame clones are kept and a portion is missing. The table shows 220,000 or so clones, with 82% occurring only once. Enrollees, about 18 to 100 years old, lived in approximately 24 US areas. Two consecutive negative NP/OP PCR tests, clearance, or resolved symptoms defined Cohort 3 recovery. The CDR3 spans 13 residues. CDR1 is SGDLS and CDR2 is YYNGEE in the germline V gene. V lost 2 bases and J 5 bases, leaving 10 bases between the germline ends. Sequenced material: PBMCs or T cells enriched from blood (not recorded which). The TCR originated in a woman in her sixties or seventies who had recovered from COVID-19. The rearrangement links TRBV9 to TRBJ1-2; the D gene is possibly TRBD1 (5 bases). CDR3 in amino acids: CASSVDREYGYTF. DNA for the CDR3: TGTGCCAGCAGCGTCGACAGAGAATATGGCTACACCTTC.